This TCR beta chain was sequenced during a study of cytomegalovirus exposure and HLA in healthy donors. Study findings and constraints: High sensitivity and specificity were reportedly achieved when the classifier diagnosed cytomegalovirus status.

The CDR3 loop spans 14 amino acids. Germline CDR1 SQVTM, CDR2 ANQGSEA. The V end was cut by 6 bases, the J end by 4 bases, with 19 bases between. PCR amplification relied on 60 Vbeta primers (plus 13 Jbeta primers). Per the authors' pipeline: Among the unique TCR beta chains that a later analysis counted, about 85 million in all, 10 million to 13 million were shared. Sequencing used immunoSEQ multiplex PCR; TCRdb keeps in-frame clones, though not all of them. V, J and clone size are taken as reported in that table, and D and trimming were inferred from the DNA itself. The sample lists some 170,000 clones, about 75% occurring once. About this clone itself: Its antigen remains unidentified.

The V call is TRBV29-1, the J call TRBJ2-7; D is possibly TRBD2 (6 bases). The source of this sequence is a man aged 35 to 55 in good health and CMV-seropositive. The material sequenced was PBMCs. The CDR3 region is CSVSGQTGGYEQYF. As DNA, the CDR3 is TGCAGCGTATCTGGCCAGACCGGGGGTTACGAGCAGTACTTC.